These 7 T cell receptor beta chains were sequenced from one sample in a study of CXCR3-negative and CXCR3-positive naive CD8 T cells (dated by TCRdb to about 2019). Points the paper makes about the study in general: Compared with CXCR3-negative naive cells, CXCR3-positive naive cells had TRB CDR3s with higher hydrophobicity (lower Kidera factor 4), lower energy, and higher strength and volume indices.

The sequencer was a NextSeq 550. The Human TCR Profiling Kit (MiLaboratory) was used to prepare UMI-labeled 5' RACE TRB cDNA libraries. Based on TCRdb reprocessing of the reads, there is one entry per CDR3 protein sequence, and DNA is missing. The table for this sample shows approximately 100,000 distinct CDR3 sequences. The ten largest clonotypes hold approximately 0.4% of the sample. These TCRs are of unknown antigen specificity. The sample comprised naive CXCR3+ CD8+ T cells from blood. This specimen's cell subset or site label, interpreted: CD45RO-CCR7+CD27+CD95- naive CD8+ T cells expressing CXCR3 (TNR3+). These receptors all stem from a human donor in good health. Some clones in this sample may be carry-over from other donors' samples.

The chain links TRBV6-2 or TRBV6-3 to TRBJ2-1; the D call of TRBD2 rests on TCRdb alone, since no DNA is present to check it. The germline gives CDR1 MNHEY, CDR2 SVGEGT. There are 15 residues in the CDR3. The CDR3 sequence: CATESAGSSYNEQFF.

The chain uses TRBV6-2 or TRBV6-3 and TRBJ2-1; the TRBD1 assignment by TCRdb is unverifiable without DNA. The CDR3 spans 15 residues. Germline assignment: CDR1 MNHEY and CDR2 SVGEGT. CDR3 residues: CASSYRTGFYNEQFF.

The J gene is TRBJ2-7, the V gene TRBV5-1; TCRdb designates TRBD1, a call that cannot be tested without DNA. The CDR3 is 14 residues long. Germline-derived CDR1 and CDR2 are SGHRS and YFSETQ. CDR3 protein: CASSLATGNYEQYF.

The chain links TRBV12-3 or TRBV12-4 to TRBJ2-7. CDR3 size: 14 residues. The CDR3 sequence: CASSLGGTIYEQYF.

The J gene is TRBJ2-7, the V gene TRBV12-3 or TRBV12-4; lacking DNA, the TRBD2 call made by TCRdb goes unchecked. The CDR3 runs 13 residues. This CDR3 is CASRQRGSYEQYF.

V gene TRBV20-1 combines with J gene TRBJ2-2; TCRdb gives TRBD2 as the D gene, but with no DNA this cannot be confirmed. Germline CDR1 is DFQATT and CDR2 is SNEGSKA (reference sequence). The CDR3 extends over 16 amino acids. The CDR3 region is CSARDYDSGSPGELFF.

The rearrangement joins TRBV29-1 to TRBJ2-1; TCRdb's assignment of TRBD2 cannot be checked, as there is no DNA. The CDR3 totals 17 residues. CDR1 and CDR2 from the germline V gene are SQVTM and ANQGSEA. CDR3 loop: CSAVAGTSGGSYNEQFF.